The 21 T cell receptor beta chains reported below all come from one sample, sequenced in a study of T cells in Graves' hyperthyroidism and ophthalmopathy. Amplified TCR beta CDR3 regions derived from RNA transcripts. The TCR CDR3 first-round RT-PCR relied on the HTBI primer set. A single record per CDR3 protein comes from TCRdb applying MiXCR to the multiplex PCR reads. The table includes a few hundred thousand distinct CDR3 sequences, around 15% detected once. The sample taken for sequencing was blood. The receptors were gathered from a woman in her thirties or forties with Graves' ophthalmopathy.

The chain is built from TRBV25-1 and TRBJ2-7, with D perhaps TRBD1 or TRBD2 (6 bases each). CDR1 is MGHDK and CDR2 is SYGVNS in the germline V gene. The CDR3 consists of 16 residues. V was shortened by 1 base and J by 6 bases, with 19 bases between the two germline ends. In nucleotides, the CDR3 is TGTGCCAGCAGTGAATGGCGGGACACTAGAATTGGCGAGCAGTACTTC. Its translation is CASSEWRDTRIGEQYF.

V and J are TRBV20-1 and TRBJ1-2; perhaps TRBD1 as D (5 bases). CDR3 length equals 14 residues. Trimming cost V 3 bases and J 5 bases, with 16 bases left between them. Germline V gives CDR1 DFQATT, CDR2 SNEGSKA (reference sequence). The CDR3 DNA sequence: TGCAGTGCTAGGGGGGGGGGGAGCAGGTATGGCTACACCTTC. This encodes CSARGGGSRYGYTF.

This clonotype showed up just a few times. CDR3 DNA: TGCAGTGCCCAAGGACTAGCGGGAGTCGGGAACCGCAATGAGCAGTTCTTC. Translated: CSAQGLAGVGNRNEQFF. The rearrangement uses TRBV20-1 and TRBJ2-1; 13 bases agree with TRBD2. CDR1 and CDR2 (germline): DFQATT, SNEGSKA (reference sequence). The CDR3 is made up of 17 amino acids. The ends lost 6 bases at V and 6 bases at J; junction bases unmatched: 14.

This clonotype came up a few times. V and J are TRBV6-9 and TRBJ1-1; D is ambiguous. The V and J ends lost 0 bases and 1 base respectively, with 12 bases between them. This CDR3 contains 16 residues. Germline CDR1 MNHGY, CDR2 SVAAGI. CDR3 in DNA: TGTGCCAGCAGTTATTCTTGGGAAATATCGAACACTGAAGCTTTCTTT. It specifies CASSYSWEISNTEAFF.

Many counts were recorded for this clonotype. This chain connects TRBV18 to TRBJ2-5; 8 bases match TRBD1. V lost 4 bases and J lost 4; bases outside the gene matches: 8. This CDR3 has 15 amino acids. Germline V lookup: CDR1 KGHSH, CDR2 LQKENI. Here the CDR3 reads CASSRGQEQGETQYF. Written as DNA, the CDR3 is TGTGCCAGCTCACGGGGACAGGAGCAAGGAGAGACCCAGTACTTC. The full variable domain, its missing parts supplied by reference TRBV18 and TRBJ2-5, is NAGVMQNPRHLVRRRGQEARLRCSPMKGHSHVYWYRQLPEEGLKFMVYLQKENIIDESGMPKERFSAEFPKEGPSILRIQQVVRGDSAAYFCASSRGQEQGETQYFGPGTRLLVL.

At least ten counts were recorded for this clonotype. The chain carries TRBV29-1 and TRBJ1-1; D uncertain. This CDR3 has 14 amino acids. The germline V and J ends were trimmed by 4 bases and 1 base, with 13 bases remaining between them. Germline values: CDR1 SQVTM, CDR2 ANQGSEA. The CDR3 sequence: CSVASRAGNTEAFF. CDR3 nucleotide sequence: TGCAGCGTTGCCTCGAGGGCCGGGAACACTGAAGCTTTCTTT.

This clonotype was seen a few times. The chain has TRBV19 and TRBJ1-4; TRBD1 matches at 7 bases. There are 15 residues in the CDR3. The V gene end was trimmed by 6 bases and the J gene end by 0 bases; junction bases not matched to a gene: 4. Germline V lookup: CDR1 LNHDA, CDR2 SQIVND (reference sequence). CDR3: CASRSTGATNEKLFF. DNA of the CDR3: TGTGCCAGTAGATCTACAGGGGCAACTAATGAAAAACTGTTTTTT.

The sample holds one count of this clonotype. The DNA for the CDR3 is TGTGCCAGCAGTGATTCTCCGACAGGGCCCCTCCACTTT. Residues: CASSDSPTGPLHF. The chain is built from TRBV25-1 and TRBJ1-6, with 7 bases matching TRBD1. Per germline, CDR1 MGHDK and CDR2 SYGVNS. The V gene end was trimmed by 3 bases and the J gene end by 13 bases; junction bases not matched to a gene: 6. The CDR3 spans 13 residues.

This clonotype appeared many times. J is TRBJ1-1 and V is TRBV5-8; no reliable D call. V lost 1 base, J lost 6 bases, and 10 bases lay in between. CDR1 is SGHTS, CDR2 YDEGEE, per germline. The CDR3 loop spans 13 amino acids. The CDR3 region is CASSLSWAAEAFF. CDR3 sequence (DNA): TGTGCCAGCAGCTTGAGCTGGGCCGCTGAAGCTTTCTTT.

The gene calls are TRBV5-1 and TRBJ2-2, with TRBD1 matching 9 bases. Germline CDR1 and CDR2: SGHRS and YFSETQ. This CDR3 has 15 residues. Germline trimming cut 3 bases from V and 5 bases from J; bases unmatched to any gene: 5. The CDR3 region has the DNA TGCGCCAGCAGCTCCGGGACAGGGCAAACCGGGGAGCTGTTTTTT. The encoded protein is CASSSGTGQTGELFF.

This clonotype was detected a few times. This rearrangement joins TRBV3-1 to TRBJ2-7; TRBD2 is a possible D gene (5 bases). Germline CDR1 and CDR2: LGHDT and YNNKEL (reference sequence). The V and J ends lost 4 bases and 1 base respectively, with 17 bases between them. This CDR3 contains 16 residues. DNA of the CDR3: TGTGCCAGCAGCCCCCGATTAGGACTCCCATCCTACGAGCAGTACTTC. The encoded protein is CASSPRLGLPSYEQYF.

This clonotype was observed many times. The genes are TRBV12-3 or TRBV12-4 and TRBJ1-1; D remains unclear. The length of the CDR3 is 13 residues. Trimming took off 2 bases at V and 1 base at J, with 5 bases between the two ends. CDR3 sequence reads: CASSLNQNTEAFF. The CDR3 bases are TGTGCCAGCAGTTTAAACCAGAACACTGAAGCTTTCTTT.

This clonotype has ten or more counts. The CDR3 spells CASSELGISNQPQHF. DNA of the CDR3: TGTGCCAGCAGTGAACTGGGGATTAGCAATCAGCCCCAGCATTTT. The rearrangement joins TRBV2 to TRBJ1-5; no definite D call. Deletions cut 2 bases from V and 0 bases from J, with 8 bases between. This CDR3 spans 15 amino acids. CDR1 is SNHLY, CDR2 FYNNEI, per germline.

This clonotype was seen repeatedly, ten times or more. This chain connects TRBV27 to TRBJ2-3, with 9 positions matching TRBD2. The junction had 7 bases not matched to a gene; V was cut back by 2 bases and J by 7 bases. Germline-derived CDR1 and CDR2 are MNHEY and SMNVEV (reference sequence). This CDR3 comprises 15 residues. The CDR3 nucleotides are TGTGCCAGCAGTTTAATCGGCGGGAGGGATCATACGCAGTATTTT. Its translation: CASSLIGGRDHTQYF.

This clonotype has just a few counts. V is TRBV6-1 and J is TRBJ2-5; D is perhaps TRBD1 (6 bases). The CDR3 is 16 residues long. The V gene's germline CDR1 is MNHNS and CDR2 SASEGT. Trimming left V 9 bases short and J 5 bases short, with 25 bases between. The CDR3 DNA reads TGTGCCAGTAAAGACTTGAAGCAGGGGCCGAGGGAGACCCAGTACTTC. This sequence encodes CASKDLKQGPRETQYF.

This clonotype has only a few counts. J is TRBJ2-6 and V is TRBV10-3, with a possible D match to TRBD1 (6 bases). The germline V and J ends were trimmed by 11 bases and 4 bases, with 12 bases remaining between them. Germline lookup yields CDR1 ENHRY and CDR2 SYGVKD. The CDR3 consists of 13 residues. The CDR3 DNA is TGTGCCGCCCAGGGGTCCGGGGCCAACGTCCTGACTTTC. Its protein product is CAAQGSGANVLTF.

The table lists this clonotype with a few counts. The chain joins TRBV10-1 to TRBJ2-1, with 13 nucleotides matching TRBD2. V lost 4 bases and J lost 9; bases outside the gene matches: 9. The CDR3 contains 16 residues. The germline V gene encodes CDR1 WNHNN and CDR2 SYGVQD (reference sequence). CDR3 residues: CASSGPGLAGDTEQFF. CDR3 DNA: TGCGCCAGCAGTGGGCCCGGACTAGCGGGAGACACTGAGCAGTTCTTC.

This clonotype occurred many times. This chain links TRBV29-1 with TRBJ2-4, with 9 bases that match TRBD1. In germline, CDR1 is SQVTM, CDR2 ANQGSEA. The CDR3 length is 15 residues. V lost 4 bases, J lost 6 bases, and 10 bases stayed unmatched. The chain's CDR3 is CSVGPPGTGLNIQYF. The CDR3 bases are TGCAGCGTTGGCCCCCCGGGGACAGGGCTAAACATTCAGTACTTC. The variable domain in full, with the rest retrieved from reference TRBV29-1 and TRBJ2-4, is SAVISQKPSRDICQRGTSLTIQCQVDSQVTMMFWYRQQPGQSLTLIATANQGSEATYESGFVIDKFPISRPNLTFSTLTVSNMSPEDSSIYLCSVGPPGTGLNIQYFGAGTRLSVL.

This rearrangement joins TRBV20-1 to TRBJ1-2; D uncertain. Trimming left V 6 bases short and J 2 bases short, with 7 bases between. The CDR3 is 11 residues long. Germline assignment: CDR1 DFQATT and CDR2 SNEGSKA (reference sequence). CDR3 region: CSAPQNYGYTF. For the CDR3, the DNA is TGCAGTGCCCCCCAGAACTATGGCTACACCTTC.

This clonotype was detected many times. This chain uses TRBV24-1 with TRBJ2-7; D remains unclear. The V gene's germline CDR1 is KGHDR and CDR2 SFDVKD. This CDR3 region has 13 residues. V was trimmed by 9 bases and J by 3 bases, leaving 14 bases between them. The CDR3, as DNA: TGTGCCACCCACGCGTTCGGATACTACGAGCAGTACTTC. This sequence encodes CATHAFGYYEQYF.

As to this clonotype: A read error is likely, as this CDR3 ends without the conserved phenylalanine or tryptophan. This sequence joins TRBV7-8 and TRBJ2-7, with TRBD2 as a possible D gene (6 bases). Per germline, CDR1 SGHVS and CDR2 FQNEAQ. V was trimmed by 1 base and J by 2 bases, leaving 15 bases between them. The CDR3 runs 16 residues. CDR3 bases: TGTGCCAGCAGCTTAGGTCGGGGGAACCGTCCCTACGAGCAGTACCTC. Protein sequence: CASSLGRGNRPYEQYL.